This T cell receptor (beta chain) was profiled in a study of long-term antiretroviral therapy in people with HIV. The study's findings and limits: Within the repertoire, clones expanded before ART were dominant at all time points.

This CDR3 has 14 amino acids. V shed 2 bases, J shed 6 bases, and the junction held 7 bases outside the gene matches. Germline V gives CDR1 SEHNR, CDR2 FQNEAQ (reference sequence). On this clone itself: Antigen specificity is unknown.

Survey-level resolution applied to immunoSEQ assay v3.0. Assay used: immunoSEQ multiplex PCR; TCRdb lists only in-frame clones, some missing. Altogether about 24,000 clones are present, 75% to 90% being singletons, with the ten largest covering about 25%. The chain couples TRBV7-9 to TRBJ2-7, with 7 nucleotides matching TRBD1. The TCR comes from a man aged 50 to 60 with HIV. This sample comprised unsorted PBMCs, obtained 0.4 years after starting antiretroviral therapy. CDR3: CASSLMKGGAEQYF. The CDR3 DNA sequence: TGTGCCAGCAGCTTAATGAAAGGGGGCGCCGAGCAGTACTTC.